The 20 T cell receptor beta chains reported below all come from one sample, sequenced in a study of T cell responses to AZD1222 COVID-19 vaccine. The data were produced by immunoSEQ multiplex PCR, yet TCRdb's version contains in-frame clones alone and is incomplete. Among under 140,000 clones listed, about 88% were seen once. The source was peripheral blood, collected on day 0 of AZD1222 vaccination. The receptors stem from an adult in good health.

The chain uses TRBV19 and TRBJ1-1; 7 positions match TRBD1. The CDR3 runs 12 residues. Looked up from germline, CDR1 is LNHDA and CDR2 is SQIVND (reference sequence). The V segment lost 11 bases and the J segment 4 bases; nucleotides outside the gene matches: 7. CDR3 DNA sequence: TGTGCCGCAAAATCAGGGGGCACTGAAGCTTTCTTT. This encodes CAAKSGGTEAFF.

This rearrangement joins TRBV2 to TRBJ2-7; D might be TRBD1 (6 bases). Deletions cut 1 base from V and 4 bases from J, with 17 bases between. The CDR3 covers 16 residues. The germline V gene has CDR1 SNHLY and CDR2 FYNNEI. The CDR3 DNA sequence: TGTGCCAGCAGTGAAGGGATCGGGACATATGGGTACGAGCAGTACTTC. This sequence encodes CASSEGIGTYGYEQYF. Filled out from reference TRBV2 and TRBJ2-7, the complete variable domain reads EPEVTQTPSHQVTQMGQEVILRCVPISNHLYFYWYRQILGQKVEFLVSFYNNEISEKSEIFDDQFSVERPDGSNFTLKIRSTKLEDSAMYFCASSEGIGTYGYEQYFGPGTRLTVT.

The genes are TRBV5-4 and TRBJ1-4; 7 nucleotides align to TRBD1. CDR3 length: 14 amino acids. The germline V gene encodes CDR1 SGHNT and CDR2 YYREEE (reference sequence). Trimming cost V 0 bases and J 7 bases; bases outside gene matches: 3. DNA for the CDR3: TGTGCCAGCAGCTTGGGGCCAGGGGGTGAAAAACTGTTTTTT. Amino acids: CASSLGPGGEKLFF.

This chain uses TRBV19 with TRBJ2-2, with TRBD1 matching 9 bases. Germline-derived CDR1 and CDR2 are LNHDA and SQIVND (reference sequence). V trimming: 0 bases; J trimming: 4 bases; junction bases outside the gene matches: 6. CDR3 length equals 17 residues. The CDR3 nucleotides are TGTGCCAGTAGTATAGATCCACAGGGGGCGGCCACCGGGGAGCTGTTTTTT. Translating it yields CASSIDPQGAATGELFF. The whole variable domain, filled in from reference TRBV19 and TRBJ2-2, reads DGGITQSPKYLFRKEGQNVTLSCEQNLNHDAMYWYRQDPGQGLRLIYYSQIVNDFQKGDIAEGYSVSREKKESFPLTVTSAQKNPTAFYLCASSIDPQGAATGELFFGEGSRLTVL.

This clone was detected once. V is TRBV30 and J is TRBJ1-2; D perhaps matches TRBD1 (5 bases). Per the germline V gene, CDR1 is GTSNPN and CDR2 is SVGIG (reference sequence). This CDR3 spans 13 amino acids. V was pared by 2 bases and J by 2 bases, with 9 bases between. CDR3 sequence: CAWSQDRNYGYTF. The CDR3 DNA is TGTGCCTGGAGTCAAGACAGAAACTATGGCTACACCTTC. Based on the CDR3 plus reference TRBV30 and TRBJ1-2, the full variable domain is SQTIHQWPATLVQPVGSPLSLECTVEGTSNPNLYWYRQAAGRGLQLLFYSVGIGQISSEVPQNLSASRPQDRQFILSSKKLLLSDSGFYLCAWSQDRNYGYTFGSGTRLTVV.

Only a few counts were recorded for this clone. The CDR3 coding sequence is TGTGCCAGCAGCGTTTCTAGCGGGAGTAGCACCGGGGAGCTGTTTTTT. It specifies CASSVSSGSSTGELFF. V is TRBV3-1 (or the pseudogene TRBV3-2) and J is TRBJ2-2; TRBD2 agrees at 10 bases. The germline CDR1 and CDR2 sequences are LGHDT and YNNKEL (reference sequence). The CDR3 is 16 residues long. V gave up 5 bases and J gave up 4 bases; unmatched junction bases: 7.

This clone was detected only once. The chain uses TRBV5-1 and TRBJ2-3; maybe TRBD2 (6 bases). This CDR3 has 14 residues. Germline assignment: CDR1 SGHRS and CDR2 YFSETQ. Trimming took off 4 bases at V and 0 bases at J, with 9 bases between the two ends. DNA of the CDR3: TGCGCCAGCAGCGTGACTAGTAGCACAGATACGCAGTATTTT. Its translation is CASSVTSSTDTQYF.

The chain recombines TRBV4-1 with TRBJ2-5, with 9 bases matching TRBD1. CDR3 length: 20 amino acids. Germline values: CDR1 MGHRA, CDR2 YSYEKL. The junction had 21 bases not matched to a gene; V was cut back by 1 base and J by 6 bases. CDR3 amino acids: CASSQGKGIRDRAHLKTQYF. Here the CDR3 DNA reads TGCGCCAGCAGCCAAGGGAAGGGGATCCGGGACAGGGCGCATCTGAAGACCCAGTACTTC.

The chain couples TRBV13 to TRBJ1-6; no clear D. V lost 2 bases and J 7 bases, leaving 6 bases between the germline ends. Germline CDR1 and CDR2: PRHDT and FYEKMQ (reference sequence). The CDR3 length is 13 residues. The DNA of the CDR3 is TGTGCCAGCAGCTTAACCAGGAATTCACCCCTCCACTTT. This sequence encodes CASSLTRNSPLHF.

V usage is TRBV5-1 and J usage is TRBJ1-1; no clear D gene. This CDR3 has 14 residues. The V gene's germline CDR1 is SGHRS and CDR2 YFSETQ. V dropped 0 bases and J dropped 0 bases, with 6 bases sitting between them. CDR3 protein: CASSLEGVNTEAFF. The CDR3 DNA follows: TGCGCCAGCAGCTTGGAAGGAGTGAACACTGAAGCTTTCTTT.

This chain uses TRBV19 with TRBJ2-5; no clear D gene. The CDR3 loop spans 14 amino acids. Deletions cut 6 bases from V and 2 bases from J, with 13 bases between. Germline-derived CDR1 and CDR2 are LNHDA and SQIVND (reference sequence). CDR3 coding DNA: TGTGCCAGTAGATGGAGTGGGCGGCAAGAGACCCAGTACTTC. This sequence encodes CASRWSGRQETQYF.

V is TRBV9 and J is TRBJ1-6, with D unclear. Germline V gene lookup returns CDR1 SGDLS and CDR2 YYNGEE. The V gene lost 3 bases and the J gene lost 9 bases, with 13 bases spanning the gap. This CDR3 has 14 residues. The CDR3: CASSATDRSSPLHF. The CDR3 DNA is TGTGCCAGCAGCGCGACGGACCGAAGTTCACCCCTCCACTTT. Supplemented by reference TRBV9 and TRBJ1-6, the full variable domain reads DSGVTQTPKHLITATGQRVTLRCSPRSGDLSVYWYQQSLDQGLQFLIQYYNGEERAKGNILERFSAQQFPDLHSELNLSSLELGDSALYFCASSATDRSSPLHFGNGTRLTVT.

The gene calls are TRBV3-1 (or the pseudogene TRBV3-2) and TRBJ2-1, with 12 nucleotides matching TRBD2. Germline V lookup: CDR1 LGHDT, CDR2 YNNKEL (reference sequence). The J segment lost 8 bases and the V segment lost 4 bases, leaving 6 bases of the junction unmatched. The CDR3 covers 15 residues. In DNA form, the CDR3 reads TGTGCCAGCAGCCCACTAGCGGGAGGAAGGGATGAGCAGTTCTTC. Residues: CASSPLAGGRDEQFF.

The chain has TRBV12-3 or TRBV12-4 and TRBJ1-1, with a weak D call TRBD1 (6 bases). V was pared by 6 bases and J by 8 bases, with 16 bases between. This CDR3 contains 13 residues. The CDR3 bases are TGTGCCAGCAGCCCTGGGGCGGACAGAGAAGCTTTCTTT. It codes for CASSPGADREAFF.

The chain couples TRBV5-6 to TRBJ2-3; tentative D call: TRBD1 (7 bases). V was trimmed by 4 bases and J by 7 bases, leaving 13 bases between them. CDR1 and CDR2 (germline): SGHDT, YYEEEE. CDR3 length: 13 amino acids. CDR3 nucleotide sequence: TGTGCCAGCAGCCAGGACAGGACTAATACGCAGTATTTT. Residues: CASSQDRTNTQYF.

About this clone: One end of the junction is discordant with germline, which a read error may explain. V is TRBV5-1 and J is TRBJ2-7; 8 bases agree with TRBD2. The CDR3 is made up of 14 amino acids. Germline CDR1 reads SGHRS; CDR2 reads YFSETQ. The CDR3 spells CPSNDGRGPYEQYF. Written as DNA, the CDR3 is TGCCCCAGCAACGACGGGAGGGGCCCCTACGAGCAGTACTTC.

This rearrangement joins TRBV28 to TRBJ2-7; TRBD2 matches at 7 bases. Germline values: CDR1 MDHEN, CDR2 SYDVKM. CDR3 size: 13 residues. V trimming: 8 bases; J trimming: 2 bases; junction bases outside the gene matches: 6. CDR3 in amino acids: CASSAGAPYEQYF. CDR3 nucleotides: TGTGCCAGCTCCGCGGGAGCACCCTACGAGCAGTACTTC.

V is TRBV11-1 and J is TRBJ1-2; a possible D gene is TRBD1 (6 bases). V lost 5 bases and J lost 5, with 18 bases in between. Germline assignment: CDR1 SGHAT and CDR2 FQDESV (reference sequence). The CDR3 runs 15 residues. Here the CDR3 DNA reads TGTGCCAGCAGCCCTCCCTCAGGGGATTGGTATGGCTACACCTTC. Amino acid sequence: CASSPPSGDWYGYTF.

This rearrangement joins TRBV3-1 (or the pseudogene TRBV3-2) to TRBJ1-2; D is possibly TRBD1 (5 bases). This CDR3 comprises 11 residues. V was pared by 4 bases and J by 8 bases, with 8 bases between. Per germline, CDR1 LGHDT and CDR2 YNNKEL (reference sequence). The CDR3 loop is CASSPGLGYTF. For the CDR3, the DNA is TGTGCCAGCAGCCCAGGGCTCGGCTACACCTTC.

This rearrangement joins TRBV12-5 to TRBJ1-1; D call uncertain. Germline V gives CDR1 LGHNT, CDR2 FRNRAP. The length of the CDR3 is 14 residues. The V end was cut by 6 bases, the J end by 1 base, with 12 bases between. The CDR3 reads CASGLDGGNTEAFF. As DNA, the CDR3 is TGTGCTAGTGGCCTCGATGGAGGGAACACTGAAGCTTTCTTT.